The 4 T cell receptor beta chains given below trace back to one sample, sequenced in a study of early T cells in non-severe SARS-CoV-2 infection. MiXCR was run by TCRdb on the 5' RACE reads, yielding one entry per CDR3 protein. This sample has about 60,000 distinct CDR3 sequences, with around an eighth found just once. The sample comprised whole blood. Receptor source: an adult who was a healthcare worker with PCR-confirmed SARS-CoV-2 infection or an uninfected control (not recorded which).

This CDR3 is CASRWEGEKLFF. The CDR3 region has the DNA TGTGCCAGCAGGTGGGAGGGGGAAAAACTGTTTTTT. This chain uses TRBV2 with TRBJ1-4; possibly TRBD1 for D (5 bases). V was pared by 6 bases and J by 8 bases, with 10 bases between. This CDR3 comprises 12 residues. The V gene's germline CDR1 is SNHLY and CDR2 FYNNEI.

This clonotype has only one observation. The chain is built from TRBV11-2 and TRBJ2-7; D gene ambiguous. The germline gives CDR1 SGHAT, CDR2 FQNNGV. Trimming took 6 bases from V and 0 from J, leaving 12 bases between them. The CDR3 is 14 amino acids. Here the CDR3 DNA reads TGTGCCAGCAGACCAGGTTTTAGCTCCTACGAGCAGTACTTC. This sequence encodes CASRPGFSSYEQYF.

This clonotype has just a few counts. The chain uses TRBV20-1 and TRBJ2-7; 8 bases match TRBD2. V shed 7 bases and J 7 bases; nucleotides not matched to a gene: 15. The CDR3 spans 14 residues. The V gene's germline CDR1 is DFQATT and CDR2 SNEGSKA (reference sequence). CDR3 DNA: TGCAGTGGCATGAAAGGGACTAGGTCGCAGGAGCAGTACTTC. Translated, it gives CSGMKGTRSQEQYF.

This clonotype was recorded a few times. The CDR3 DNA reads as TGTGCCAGCAGCCGCGGGACAGCGAACACCGGGGAGCTGTTTTTT. This codes for CASSRGTANTGELFF. This chain links TRBV3-1 with TRBJ2-2; tentatively, D is TRBD1 (7 bases). The CDR3 has 15 amino acids. V dropped 4 bases and J dropped 0 bases, with 9 bases sitting between them. In germline, CDR1 is LGHDT, CDR2 YNNKEL (reference sequence).